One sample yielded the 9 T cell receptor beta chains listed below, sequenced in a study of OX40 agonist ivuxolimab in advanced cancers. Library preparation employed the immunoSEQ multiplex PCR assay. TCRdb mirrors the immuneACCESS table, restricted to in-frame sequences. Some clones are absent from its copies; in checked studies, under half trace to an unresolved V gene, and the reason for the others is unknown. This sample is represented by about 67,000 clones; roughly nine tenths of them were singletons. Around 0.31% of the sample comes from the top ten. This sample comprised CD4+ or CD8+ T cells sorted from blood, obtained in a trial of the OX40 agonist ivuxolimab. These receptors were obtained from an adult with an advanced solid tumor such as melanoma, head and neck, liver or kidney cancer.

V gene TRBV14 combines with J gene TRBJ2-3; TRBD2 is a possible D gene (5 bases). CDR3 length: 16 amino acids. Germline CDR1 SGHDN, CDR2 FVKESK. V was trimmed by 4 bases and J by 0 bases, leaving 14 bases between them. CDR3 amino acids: CASSPRERISTDTQYF. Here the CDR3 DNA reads TGTGCCAGCAGCCCGAGGGAGCGGATTAGCACAGATACGCAGTATTTT.

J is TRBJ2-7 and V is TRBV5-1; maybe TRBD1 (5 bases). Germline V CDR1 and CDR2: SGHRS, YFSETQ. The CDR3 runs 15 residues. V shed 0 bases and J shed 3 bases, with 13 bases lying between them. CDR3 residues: CASSLAPPGIYEQYF. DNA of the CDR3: TGCGCCAGCAGCTTGGCTCCCCCAGGGATCTACGAGCAGTACTTC.

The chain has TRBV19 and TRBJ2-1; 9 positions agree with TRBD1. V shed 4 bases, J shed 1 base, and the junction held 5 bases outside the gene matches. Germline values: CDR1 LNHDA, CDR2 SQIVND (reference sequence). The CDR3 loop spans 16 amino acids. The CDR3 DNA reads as TGTGCCAGTAGTAGATTGACAGGGGGTTCCTACAATGAGCAGTTCTTC. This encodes CASSRLTGGSYNEQFF.

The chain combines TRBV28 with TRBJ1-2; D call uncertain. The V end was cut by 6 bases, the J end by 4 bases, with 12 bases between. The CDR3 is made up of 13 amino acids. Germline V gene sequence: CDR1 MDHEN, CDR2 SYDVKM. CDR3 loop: CASRTGIIYGYTF. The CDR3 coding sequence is TGTGCCAGCAGAACGGGGATTATCTATGGCTACACCTTC.

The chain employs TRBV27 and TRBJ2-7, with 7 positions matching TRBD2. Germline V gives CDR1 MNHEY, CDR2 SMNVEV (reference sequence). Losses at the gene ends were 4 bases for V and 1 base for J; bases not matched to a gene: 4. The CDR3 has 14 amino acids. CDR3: CASSSPGGSYEQYF. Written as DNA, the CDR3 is TGTGCCAGCAGTTCCCCGGGGGGTTCCTACGAGCAGTACTTC.

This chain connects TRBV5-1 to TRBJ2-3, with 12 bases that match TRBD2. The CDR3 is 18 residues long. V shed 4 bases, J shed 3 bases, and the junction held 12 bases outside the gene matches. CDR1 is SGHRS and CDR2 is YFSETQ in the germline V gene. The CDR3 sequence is CASSVGLAGRGHTDTQYF. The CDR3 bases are TGCGCCAGCAGCGTCGGACTAGCGGGGAGGGGCCATACAGATACGCAGTATTTT.

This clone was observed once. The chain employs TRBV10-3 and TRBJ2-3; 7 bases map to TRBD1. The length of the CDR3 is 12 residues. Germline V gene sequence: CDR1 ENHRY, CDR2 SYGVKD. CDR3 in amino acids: CAGGRGTDTQYF. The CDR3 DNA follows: TGTGCAGGGGGCAGGGGCACAGATACGCAGTATTTT.

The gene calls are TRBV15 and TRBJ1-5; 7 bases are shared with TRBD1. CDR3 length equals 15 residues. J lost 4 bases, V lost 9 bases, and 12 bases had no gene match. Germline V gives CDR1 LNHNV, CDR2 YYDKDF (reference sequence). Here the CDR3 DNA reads TGTGCCACTAGGAGGGGGACAGAAAATAATCAGCCCCAGCATTTT. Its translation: CATRRGTENNQPQHF.

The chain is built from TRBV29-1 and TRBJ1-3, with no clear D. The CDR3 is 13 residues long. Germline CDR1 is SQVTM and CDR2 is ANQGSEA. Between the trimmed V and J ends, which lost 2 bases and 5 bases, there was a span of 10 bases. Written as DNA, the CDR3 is TGCAGCGTTGAACAGCATGGGAGAAACACCATATATTTT. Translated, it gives CSVEQHGRNTIYF.